Presented here are 21 T cell receptor beta chains from one specimen sequenced in a study of T-cell reconstitution after alpha-beta-depleted transplantation in children. TCRbeta library preparation incorporated unique molecular identifiers. Using its own MiXCR run on the PCR reads, TCRdb lists one record per CDR3 protein. The sample holds 500,000 or so distinct CDR3 sequences; 32% are singletons and the top ten take approximately 2.3%. The input for sequencing was PBMCs from the stem cell graft donor, taken from the stem cell graft. These receptor sequences come from a human donor who donated a stem cell graft to a child with aplastic anemia.

This chain joins TRBV7-2 and TRBJ1-6, with unresolved D. Germline V gives CDR1 SGHTA, CDR2 FQGNSA. There are 12 residues in the CDR3. V lost 5 bases and J lost 5, with 4 bases in between. The CDR3 is CASSHNNSPLHF. The CDR3 DNA follows: TGTGCCAGCAGCCATAATAATTCACCCCTCCACTTT. Together with reference TRBV7-2 and TRBJ1-6, the CDR3 gives the full variable domain: GAGVSQSPSNKVTEKGKDVELRCDPISGHTALYWYRQSLGQGLEFLIYFQGNSAPDKSGLPSDRFSAERTGGSVSTLTIQRTQQEDSAVYLCASSHNNSPLHFGNGTRLTVT.

This chain links TRBV6-1 with TRBJ2-3; D is possibly TRBD1 (5 bases). The CDR3 extends over 15 amino acids. Germline values: CDR1 MNHNS, CDR2 SASEGT. V lost 7 bases and J 0 bases, leaving 14 bases between the germline ends. CDR3 nucleotides: TGTGCCAGCAAGATTGGCAGGGCCAGCACAGATACGCAGTATTTT. It specifies CASKIGRASTDTQYF.

This clonotype was counted between two and nine times. The V gene is TRBV28, the J gene TRBJ2-7; unclear D gene. The germline V and J ends were trimmed by 2 bases and 5 bases, with 10 bases remaining between them. Germline V lookup: CDR1 MDHEN, CDR2 SYDVKM. The CDR3 totals 13 residues. CDR3 protein: CASSLSTPNEQYF. The DNA for the CDR3 is TGTGCCAGCAGTTTAAGCACGCCCAACGAGCAGTACTTC. Full variable domain (missing parts from reference TRBV28 and TRBJ2-7): DVKVTQSSRYLVKRTGEKVFLECVQDMDHENMFWYRQDPGLGLRLIYFSYDVKMKEKGDIPEGYSVSREKKERFSLILESASTNQTSMYLCASSLSTPNEQYFGPGTRLTVT.

The CDR3 protein is CASSGGSGSIGETQYF. The CDR3, as DNA: TGTGCCAGCAGCGGGGGGAGCGGGAGCATTGGAGAGACCCAGTACTTC. The V gene is TRBV5-4, the J gene TRBJ2-5; TRBD2 matches 8 bases. The V segment lost 4 bases and the J segment 4 bases; nucleotides outside the gene matches: 12. This CDR3 region has 16 residues. CDR1 and CDR2 (germline): SGHNT, YYREEE (reference sequence). Full variable domain (outside the CDR3, taken from reference TRBV5-4 and TRBJ2-5): ETGVTQSPTHLIKTRGQQVTLRCSSQSGHNTVSWYQQALGQGPQFIFQYYREEENGRGNFPPRFSGLQFPNYSSELNVNALELDDSALYLCASSGGSGSIGETQYFGPGTRLLVL.

In its sample, this clonotype was seen a few times. This sequence joins TRBV20-1 and TRBJ2-2, with D unclear. V was trimmed by 5 bases and J by 1 base, leaving 11 bases between them. The CDR3 spans 14 residues. Per the germline V gene, CDR1 is DFQATT and CDR2 is SNEGSKA (reference sequence). The CDR3 loop is CSAPGPRNTGELFF. CDR3 nucleotides: TGCAGTGCTCCCGGGCCCAGGAACACCGGGGAGCTGTTTTTT.

J is TRBJ1-2 and V is TRBV3-1; D not resolved. V lost 5 bases to trimming and J lost 7 bases, with 20 bases between them. This CDR3 is 15 amino acids long. Germline values: CDR1 LGHDT, CDR2 YNNKEL (reference sequence). The CDR3 sequence: CASSATGRSIGGYTF. The CDR3 nucleotides read TGTGCCAGCAGCGCTACCGGACGGAGTATAGGTGGCTACACCTTC.

This clonotype was picked up one time. In DNA form, the CDR3 reads TGCGCCAGCAGCCTCGGAGACACCTATGGCTACACCTTC. Its protein product is CASSLGDTYGYTF. The genes are TRBV5-1 and TRBJ1-2; D gene ambiguous. The CDR3 consists of 13 residues. Germline CDR1 SGHRS, CDR2 YFSETQ. V lost 4 bases and J lost 4, with 11 bases in between.

This clonotype was detected a few times. The junction does not match germline at one end; this may be a read error. V and J are TRBV6-1 and TRBJ1-1; 10 bases are a match to TRBD1. The CDR3 totals 14 residues. The germline V gene has CDR1 MNHNS and CDR2 SASEGT. CDR3 DNA sequence: TGTGCCAGCAGCAGGACAGGGGGTAACAGTGAAGCTTTCTTT. Amino acids: CASSRTGGNSEAFF.

V usage is TRBV4-1 and J usage is TRBJ2-4, with D hard to call. CDR1 and CDR2 (germline): MGHRA, YSYEKL. The V gene lost 1 base and the J gene lost 6 bases, with 7 bases spanning the gap. The CDR3 is 13 residues long. The CDR3 DNA sequence: TGCGCCAGCAGCCAAGTCCTCTCAAACATTCAGTACTTC. It yields the protein CASSQVLSNIQYF.

The chain is built from TRBV5-5 and TRBJ2-5; the match to TRBD2 covers 12 bases. Germline-derived CDR1 and CDR2 are SGHKS and YYEKEE (reference sequence). The CDR3 consists of 15 residues. After removal of 0 bases from V and 6 bases from J, the junction contained 3 bases not matched to a gene. The CDR3 coding sequence is TGTGCCAGCAGCTTGGAACTAGCGGGAGGACAGACCCAGTACTTC. Protein: CASSLELAGGQTQYF.

This clonotype was seen a handful of times. The gene calls are TRBV12-3 or TRBV12-4 and TRBJ2-3, with TRBD1 as a possible D gene (5 bases). The CDR3 loop spans 12 amino acids. The V gene lost 8 bases and the J gene lost 0 bases, with 6 bases spanning the gap. Here the CDR3 DNA reads TGTGCCAGCGGACAAAGCACAGATACGCAGTATTTT. Protein product: CASGQSTDTQYF.

This clonotype has a handful of counts. The chain couples TRBV6-1 to TRBJ1-1; 7 bases fit TRBD1. Trimming took 0 bases from V and 0 from J; bases not matched to a gene: 7. CDR1 is MNHNS, CDR2 SASEGT, per germline. The CDR3 length is 17 residues. The CDR3 loop reads CASSEAPSGTVNTEAFF. Written as DNA, the CDR3 is TGTGCCAGCAGTGAAGCACCATCGGGGACAGTGAACACTGAAGCTTTCTTT.

This clonotype was counted between two and nine times. DNA of the CDR3: TGTGCCAGCAGCTTAGTAGTCGTTATGAACACTGAAGCTTTCTTT. Amino acid sequence: CASSLVVVMNTEAFF. The chain couples TRBV7-2 to TRBJ1-1; D is unclear. The germline CDR1 and CDR2 sequences are SGHTA and FQGNSA. With 1 base removed from V and 0 bases from J, the gap between germline ends came to 9 bases. The CDR3 is 15 amino acids.

This chain joins TRBV3-1 and TRBJ2-7; 9 bases fit TRBD1. The CDR3 is 15 amino acids. CDR1 and CDR2 from the germline V gene are LGHDT and YNNKEL (reference sequence). Trimming removed 4 bases from V and 5 bases from J; junction bases left unmatched: 9. CDR3 loop: CASSLPPGQGDEQYF. The CDR3, as DNA: TGTGCCAGCAGCCTACCACCGGGACAGGGTGACGAGCAGTACTTC.

J is TRBJ2-7 and V is TRBV21-1. TRBV21-1 is a listed pseudogene. The length of the CDR3 is 13 residues. The CDR3 here is CASSKMGSFEQYV. CDR3 DNA sequence: TGTGCCAGCAGCAAAATGGGAAGCTTCGAGCAGTACGTC.

This clonotype was observed a few times. The V gene is TRBV20-1, the J gene TRBJ2-3, with 10 bases lining up with TRBD2. Germline values: CDR1 DFQATT, CDR2 SNEGSKA (reference sequence). CDR3 length: 15 amino acids. V lost 6 bases to trimming and J lost 3 bases; unmatched junction nucleotides: 9. The CDR3 loop is CSAIKLAGGTDTQYF. In DNA form, the CDR3 reads TGCAGTGCCATCAAATTAGCGGGAGGAACAGATACGCAGTATTTT.

The chain recombines TRBV6-6 with TRBJ1-1; D is uncertain. Trimming pared 6 bases from V and 6 bases from J, leaving 11 bases between. The CDR3 has 12 amino acids. Per germline, CDR1 MNHNY and CDR2 SVGAGI (reference sequence). DNA for the CDR3: TGTGCCAGCAGCCGTACTACATCTGAAGCTTTCTTT. This codes for CASSRTTSEAFF.

V is TRBV6-2 or TRBV6-3 and J is TRBJ2-2, with D maybe TRBD2 (5 bases). In germline, CDR1 is MNHEY, CDR2 SVGEGT. V was cut by 0 bases and J by 3 bases, with 20 bases left in between. The CDR3 extends over 19 amino acids. CDR3 sequence (DNA): TGTGCCAGCAGTTACTCGATTTTAGAGGGCGGGCCCCACACCGGGGAGCTGTTTTTT. As protein: CASSYSILEGGPHTGELFF.

This clonotype showed up just a few times. V usage is TRBV5-5 and J usage is TRBJ2-5, with 9 bases that match TRBD2. The CDR3 is 16 residues long. V was clipped by 4 bases and J by 3 bases; unmatched bases: 10. The germline CDR1 and CDR2 sequences are SGHKS and YYEKEE (reference sequence). As DNA, the CDR3 is TGTGCCAGCAGCCTGTGGTCGACTAGCGGTAAAGAGACCCAGTACTTC. Protein: CASSLWSTSGKETQYF.

The chain is built from TRBV5-1 and TRBJ2-5, with D hard to call. The germline V and J ends were trimmed by 0 bases and 2 bases, with 8 bases remaining between them. This CDR3 spans 14 amino acids. The germline CDR1 and CDR2 sequences are SGHRS and YFSETQ. This chain's CDR3 is CASSLEGWQETQYF. CDR3 bases: TGCGCCAGCAGCTTGGAAGGGTGGCAAGAGACCCAGTACTTC. Together with reference TRBV5-1 and TRBJ2-5, the CDR3 gives the full variable domain: KAGVTQTPRYLIKTRGQQVTLSCSPISGHRSVSWYQQTPGQGLQFLFEYFSETQRNKGNFPGRFSGRQFSNSRSEMNVSTLELGDSALYLCASSLEGWQETQYFGPGTRLLVL.

In nucleotides, the CDR3 is TGTGCCAGCAGAAAGGGGGCGGGAGGCTACGAGCAGTACTTC. The encoded protein is CASRKGAGGYEQYF. The chain combines TRBV28 with TRBJ2-7; a possible D gene is TRBD2 (8 bases). The CDR3 length is 14 residues. In germline, CDR1 is MDHEN, CDR2 SYDVKM. The ends were cut back, 6 bases at V and 3 bases at J, with 15 bases in the middle.